Following are 25 T cell receptor beta chains from one sample sequenced in a study of siplizumab effects on memory and regulatory T cells. The repertoire was sequenced with immunoSEQ multiplex PCR; TCRdb's copy has only in-frame clones and lacks some. The sample has under 110,000 clones; over 90% are singletons. Sequencing used non-Treg CD4+ T cells sorted from blood. Receptors were obtained from a human donor in good health.

V and J are TRBV28 and TRBJ2-7; D is ambiguous. The V gene's germline CDR1 is MDHEN and CDR2 SYDVKM. Trimming stripped 2 bases from V and 3 bases from J, with 5 bases between. The CDR3 loop spans 12 amino acids. CDR3: CASSLNHYEQYF. CDR3 bases: TGTGCCAGCAGTTTAAACCACTACGAGCAGTACTTC.

The chain joins TRBV19 to TRBJ1-4, with D maybe TRBD1 (6 bases). V lost 3 bases and J lost 13, with 18 bases in between. CDR1 is LNHDA, CDR2 SQIVND, per germline (reference sequence). CDR3 length: 14 amino acids. The CDR3 region is CASSMTITGHPLFF. As DNA, the CDR3 is TGTGCCAGTAGTATGACAATTACAGGGCACCCACTGTTTTTT. The whole variable domain, filled in from reference TRBV19 and TRBJ1-4, reads DGGITQSPKYLFRKEGQNVTLSCEQNLNHDAMYWYRQDPGQGLRLIYYSQIVNDFQKGDIAEGYSVSREKKESFPLTVTSAQKNPTAFYLCASSMTITGHPLFFGSGTQLSVL.

The chain recombines TRBV7-2 with TRBJ1-5; 8 bases are a match to TRBD1. The germline gives CDR1 SGHTA, CDR2 FQGNSA. This CDR3 comprises 15 residues. J lost 6 bases, V lost 4 bases, and 8 bases had no gene match. CDR3 sequence: CASSSGQGLSQPQHF. Written as DNA, the CDR3 is TGTGCCAGCAGCTCCGGACAGGGTCTAAGTCAGCCCCAGCATTTT.

V and J are TRBV4-3 and TRBJ2-7, with D possibly being TRBD1 (6 bases). Germline assignment: CDR1 LGHNA and CDR2 YSLEER. The CDR3 is made up of 11 amino acids. Trimming shortened V by 6 bases and J by 3 bases, and 6 bases separated the two germline ends. CDR3 region: CASRDSYEQYF. Written as DNA, the CDR3 is TGCGCCAGCAGGGACAGCTACGAGCAGTACTTC.

This clone was seen more than once but under ten times. This chain links TRBV29-1 with TRBJ2-1; D ambiguous. This CDR3 comprises 13 residues. V was trimmed by 3 bases and J by 6 bases, leaving 12 bases between them. Germline CDR1 and CDR2: SQVTM and ANQGSEA. As DNA, the CDR3 is TGCAGCGTTGATTCTAGGGTGGGCAATGAGCAGTTCTTC. Translating it yields CSVDSRVGNEQFF.

This clone has a single count. The rearrangement joins TRBV7-8 to TRBJ2-4; D call uncertain. Germline V CDR1 and CDR2: SGHVS, FQNEAQ. The CDR3 extends over 14 amino acids. Trimming cost V 1 base and J 3 bases, with 7 bases left between them. This chain's CDR3 is CASSLGGSKNIQYF. CDR3 sequence (DNA): TGTGCCAGCAGCTTAGGGGGTAGCAAAAACATTCAGTACTTC. The complete variable domain, with remaining parts taken from reference TRBV7-8 and TRBJ2-4, reads GAGVSQSPRYKVAKRGQDVALRCDPISGHVSLFWYQQALGQGPEFLTYFQNEAQLDKSGLPSDRFFAERPEGSVSTLKIQRTQQEDSAVYLCASSLGGSKNIQYFGAGTRLSVL.

The rearrangement links TRBV9 to TRBJ2-7, with 10 bases lining up with TRBD2. This CDR3 has 15 residues. CDR1 and CDR2 from the germline V gene are SGDLS and YYNGEE. J was trimmed by 4 bases and V by 4 bases; bases with no gene match: 8. As DNA, the CDR3 is TGTGCCAGCAGCCCAAGCGGGAGGGCCGTTTACGAGCAGTACTTC. Amino acids: CASSPSGRAVYEQYF.

The chain links TRBV27 to TRBJ2-3; maybe TRBD2 (5 bases). The V gene lost 0 bases and the J gene lost 0 bases, with 10 bases spanning the gap. This CDR3 spans 16 amino acids. Germline CDR1 reads MNHEY; CDR2 reads SMNVEV (reference sequence). CDR3 amino acids: CASSLSGSGSTDTQYF. DNA for the CDR3: TGTGCCAGCAGTTTATCGGGGTCGGGGAGCACAGATACGCAGTATTTT.

The chain recombines TRBV28 with TRBJ1-5, with TRBD1 matching over 11 bases. Germline V CDR1 and CDR2: MDHEN, SYDVKM. The CDR3 runs to 15 residues. Unmatched junction bases numbered 4, after V lost 5 bases and J lost 4 bases. The CDR3 protein is CASSPGTGGNQPQHF. The CDR3 region has the DNA TGTGCCAGCAGTCCGGGGACAGGGGGGAATCAGCCCCAGCATTTT.

The chain recombines TRBV4-3 with TRBJ2-1, with TRBD2 identical over 10 bases. In germline, CDR1 is LGHNA, CDR2 YSLEER. Losses at the gene ends were 2 bases for V and 10 bases for J; bases not matched to a gene: 5. This CDR3 comprises 14 residues. The CDR3 loop reads CASSQPGLAEEQFF. The CDR3 DNA follows: TGCGCCAGCAGCCAACCCGGACTAGCGGAGGAGCAGTTCTTC.

This chain joins TRBV9 and TRBJ2-1; tentatively, D is TRBD2 (5 bases). This CDR3 comprises 16 residues. CDR1 and CDR2 from the germline V gene are SGDLS and YYNGEE. Trimming removed 2 bases at V and 7 bases at J, with 19 bases between. CDR3 protein: CASSVSLATSANEQFF. The DNA for the CDR3 is TGTGCCAGCAGCGTCTCCCTAGCAACCTCGGCGAATGAGCAGTTCTTC. The full variable domain, with the rest looked up from reference TRBV9 and TRBJ2-1, is DSGVTQTPKHLITATGQRVTLRCSPRSGDLSVYWYQQSLDQGLQFLIQYYNGEERAKGNILERFSAQQFPDLHSELNLSSLELGDSALYFCASSVSLATSANEQFFGPGTRLTVL.

This rearrangement joins TRBV30 to TRBJ1-4; D is perhaps TRBD1 (6 bases). The ends were cut back, 0 bases at V and 5 bases at J, with 13 bases in the middle. Germline V gives CDR1 GTSNPN, CDR2 SVGIG (reference sequence). The CDR3 sequence is 15 residues long. CDR3 sequence reads: CAWSVRGGRNEKLFF. The CDR3 DNA reads as TGTGCCTGGAGTGTCCGAGGGGGAAGGAATGAAAAACTGTTTTTT.

The CDR3 protein is CASSLQGLYGYTF. CDR3 sequence (DNA): TGTGCCAGCAGTTTACAGGGGCTCTATGGCTACACCTTC. The gene calls are TRBV27 and TRBJ1-2; a weak D match, TRBD1 (6 bases). This CDR3 has 13 amino acids. V was shortened by 2 bases and J by 4 bases, with 8 bases between the two germline ends. Per germline, CDR1 MNHEY and CDR2 SMNVEV (reference sequence).

The V gene is TRBV4-1, the J gene TRBJ1-2; D is perhaps TRBD1 (5 bases). This CDR3 has 13 amino acids. V lost 4 bases to trimming and J lost 3 bases, with 9 bases between them. The V gene's germline CDR1 is MGHRA and CDR2 YSYEKL. CDR3 residues: CASSPRDHYGYTF. As DNA, the CDR3 is TGCGCCAGCAGCCCCCGGGACCACTATGGCTACACCTTC.

The gene calls are TRBV5-6 and TRBJ2-5; TRBD1 aligns across 7 bases. This CDR3 region has 14 residues. Germline values: CDR1 SGHDT, CDR2 YYEEEE. The junction had 7 bases not matched to a gene; V was cut back by 3 bases and J by 5 bases. CDR3 amino acids: CASSSTGSPETQYF. Written as DNA, the CDR3 is TGTGCCAGCAGCTCGACAGGGAGCCCGGAGACCCAGTACTTC.

This chain joins TRBV29-1 and TRBJ2-7; TRBD1 aligns across 8 bases. This CDR3 region has 12 residues. The germline V gene has CDR1 SQVTM and CDR2 ANQGSEA. After removal of 4 bases from V and 5 bases from J, the junction contained 4 bases not matched to a gene. The CDR3 coding sequence is TGCAGCGTTGGGGACAGGCTCCACGAGCAGTACTTC. It yields the protein CSVGDRLHEQYF.

The chain joins TRBV29-1 to TRBJ1-4, with 8 bases lining up with TRBD1. This CDR3 is built from 12 residues. The trim removed 6 bases at V and 7 bases at J, leaving 4 bases unmatched. Per germline, CDR1 SQVTM and CDR2 ANQGSEA. DNA of the CDR3: TGCAGCGTCGGACAGGGCAGTGAAAAACTGTTTTTT. This sequence encodes CSVGQGSEKLFF.

A note on this clone: This specimen includes other DNA sequences encoding the same CDR3. The chain joins TRBV5-4 to TRBJ2-3, with D perhaps matching TRBD1 (6 bases). Trimming cost V 1 base and J 0 bases, with 6 bases left between them. The CDR3 extends over 14 amino acids. Germline assignment: CDR1 SGHNT and CDR2 YYREEE (reference sequence). The CDR3 sequence: CASSLTGSTDTQYF. In DNA form, the CDR3 reads TGTGCCAGCAGCTTGACAGGGAGCACAGATACGCAGTATTTT.

V gene TRBV11-3 combines with J gene TRBJ2-1, with D perhaps TRBD2 (7 bases). The V end lost 5 bases, the J end lost 3 bases, and 17 bases lay between the germline ends. This CDR3 contains 16 residues. The germline CDR1 and CDR2 sequences are SGHNT and YENEEA. CDR3: CASSPRGGSFYNEQFF. In DNA, the CDR3 is TGTGCCAGCAGCCCCAGGGGCGGGAGCTTCTACAATGAGCAGTTCTTC.

The chain couples TRBV29-1 to TRBJ2-2; 7 bases fit TRBD1. CDR1 SQVTM and CDR2 ANQGSEA come from the germline V gene. This CDR3 has 14 amino acids. After removal of 5 bases from V and 4 bases from J, the junction contained 7 bases not matched to a gene. The CDR3 sequence is CSVKQGILTGELFF. Here the CDR3 DNA reads TGCAGCGTTAAACAGGGGATCCTCACCGGGGAGCTGTTTTTT.

In DNA form, the CDR3 reads TGTGCCAGCAGCTTGTCTGGTCTCCAAGAGACCCAGTACTTC. This translates into CASSLSGLQETQYF. V is TRBV5-6 and J is TRBJ2-5; the D is unclear. The V end lost 1 base, the J end lost 1 base, and 8 bases lay between the germline ends. This CDR3 comprises 14 residues. Germline values: CDR1 SGHDT, CDR2 YYEEEE.

This chain connects TRBV5-1 to TRBJ1-1; D possibly corresponds to TRBD1 (6 bases). Germline CDR1 reads SGHRS; CDR2 reads YFSETQ. V was cut by 3 bases and J by 5 bases, with 20 bases left in between. The CDR3 is 16 amino acids. Here the CDR3 DNA reads TGCGCCAGCAGCTGGGGACACGGGAGTCAGGGAACTGAAGCTTTCTTT. Translated, it gives CASSWGHGSQGTEAFF.

The rearrangement links TRBV29-1 to TRBJ2-2; 11 bases agree with TRBD2. This CDR3 has 15 amino acids. Trimming at V came to 3 bases and at J to 7 bases, leaving 7 bases not matched to a gene. From germline, CDR1 is SQVTM and CDR2 ANQGSEA. CDR3 protein: CSVDLSGRAGGELFF. CDR3 DNA: TGCAGCGTTGACCTTAGCGGGAGGGCCGGCGGGGAGCTGTTTTTT.

This chain connects TRBV2 to TRBJ2-7, with D unclear. Trimming stripped 5 bases from V and 2 bases from J, with 10 bases between. This CDR3 has 13 amino acids. CDR1 is SNHLY, CDR2 FYNNEI, per germline. The CDR3 DNA reads as TGTGCCAGCAGTCGAGACACTCCCTACGAGCAGTACTTC. It yields the protein CASSRDTPYEQYF. The whole variable domain, filled in from reference TRBV2 and TRBJ2-7, reads EPEVTQTPSHQVTQMGQEVILRCVPISNHLYFYWYRQILGQKVEFLVSFYNNEISEKSEIFDDQFSVERPDGSNFTLKIRSTKLEDSAMYFCASSRDTPYEQYFGPGTRLTVT.

This chain joins TRBV19 and TRBJ1-5; the D is unclear. The CDR3 totals 13 residues. Trimming left V 4 bases short and J 4 bases short, with 8 bases between. CDR1 and CDR2 (germline): LNHDA, SQIVND (reference sequence). The CDR3 protein is CASSKTGNQPQHF. For the CDR3, the DNA is TGTGCCAGTAGTAAGACGGGAAATCAGCCCCAGCATTTT.